Sequencing of this T cell receptor beta chain was carried out in a study of blood T cells in healthy people across ages. A second about 7 to 12 cycle PCR used barcoded and J-beta primers. TCRdb re-analysed the 5' RACE reads in MiXCR, keeping a single row per CDR3 protein. The sample comprises 450,000 to 700,000 distinct CDR3 sequences, approximately 25% of which are singletons, and less than 20% rests with the top ten. The germline V gene has CDR1 MNHEY and CDR2 SMNVEV (reference sequence). V lost 4 bases, J lost 7 bases, and 14 bases lay in between. CDR3 length equals 14 residues. Sequenced: blood. V gene TRBV27 combines with J gene TRBJ2-1, with a weak D call TRBD2 (6 bases). The receptor's source is a woman between 65 and 79 years old in good health. The CDR3 region is CASSSLLGRNEQFF. The CDR3 DNA reads TGTGCCAGCAGTTCCCTACTAGGGAGGAATGAGCAGTTCTTC.